A selection of T cell receptor beta chains follows, all from one sample in a study of shared clonotypes between healthy human individuals. Generated by immunoSEQ multiplex PCR, the TCRdb table keeps only in-frame clones and is missing some. This sample has about 580,000 clones; nearly 98% occur once, and the top ten carry 0.3%. The sample comprised naive CD8+ T cells sorted from blood. These receptors were obtained from a man aged 25 to 40 in good health. Each CDR3 is given with its conserved first and last residue.

V gene	J gene	CDR3 protein
TRBV28	TRBJ1-5	CASSLIRESNQPQHF
TRBV5-8	TRBJ2-3	CASSLSRGGRTFRTDTQYF
TRBV7-9	TRBJ2-1	CASRFDRGRQFF
TRBV28	TRBJ2-3	CASSSPSLGGAFGDTQYF
TRBV11-2	TRBJ2-7	CASSTSPIGQESYEQYF
TRBV5-4	TRBJ2-7	CASSPGTGAPYEQYF
TRBV5-5	TRBJ2-1	CASSWSVTAGVLNEQFF
TRBV5-1	TRBJ2-7	CASTFNYEQYF
TRBV2	TRBJ1-2	CACVSGGYTF
TRBV6-5	TRBJ2-7	CASSWGGGQVAYEQYF
TRBV5-1	TRBJ1-3	CASSLTAGGNTIYF
TRBV29-1	TRBJ2-7	CSGQGGGKQYF
TRBV7-8	TRBJ1-1	CASSPNPGQRNTEAFF
TRBV16	TRBJ2-7	CASSQFWTGAEEQYF
TRBV6-5	TRBJ2-7	CASSYTTGRASSEQYF
TRBV7-9	TRBJ2-1	CASSSPGLAPQFF
TRBV7-9	TRBJ1-1	CASSSIGGRDTEAFF
TRBV19	TRBJ2-7	CASSISLGFYEQYF
TRBV29-1	TRBJ2-1	CSVEEGYEQFF
TRBV7-2	TRBJ1-1	CASSLVNSPTEAFF
TRBV10-3	TRBJ1-1	CAITAGNTEAFF
TRBV6-5	TRBJ2-5	CASSTGAGGETQYF
TRBV2	TRBJ2-2	CASSDLSGSNTGELFF
TRBV7-9	TRBJ1-1	CASSLGADRGGETEAFF
TRBV5-4	TRBJ2-2	CASSLENAGELFF
TRBV13	TRBJ2-5	CASSEKSGQETQYF
TRBV29-1	TRBJ2-5	CSVDTVTTVQETQYF
TRBV13	TRBJ2-1	CASNSGSSYNEQFF
TRBV29-1	TRBJ2-1	CSVTGTGAYNEQFF
TRBV9	TRBJ2-2	CASKRSNTGELFF
TRBV9	TRBJ1-2	CASSAGDGWTNYGYTF
TRBV5-3	TRBJ2-2	CARSLFSPGELFF
TRBV4-1	TRBJ2-1	CASSQPSRGRGYNEQFF
TRBV7-8	TRBJ2-3	CASSRSAGTSGDTQYF
TRBV27	TRBJ1-2	CASSFSGESRGYTF
TRBV13	TRBJ2-7	CASSLGQEDYEQYF
TRBV6-5	TRBJ1-5	CASRVTGSSPQHF
TRBV2	TRBJ2-2	CASSEGFYTGELFF
TRBV4-1	TRBJ2-3	CASSQEPGSDTQYF
TRBV10-2	TRBJ2-6	CASIDLRAGANVLTF
TRBV7-2	TRBJ1-5	CASSLEGTYSNQPQHF
TRBV28	TRBJ2-3	CASSLRQGSSTDTQYF
TRBV7-6	TRBJ2-1	CASSLWGGARAYNEQFF
TRBV10-3	TRBJ1-2	CAILEGGTNYGYTF
TRBV19	TRBJ1-5	CASSIARVGQPQHF
TRBV5-6	TRBJ2-7	CASSLGPNEYEQYF
TRBV5-1	TRBJ2-1	CASSLDLAANEQFF
TRBV7-6	TRBJ2-3	CASSSRREGLTDTQYF
TRBV27	TRBJ2-1	CASSGEAYNEQFF
TRBV7-9	TRBJ2-5	CASSPGTGGYETQYF
TRBV7-4	TRBJ2-7	CASSLVPGPCYEQYF
TRBV13	TRBJ2-1	CASSFRTSGSSPYNEQFF
TRBV21-1	TRBJ1-2	CASSKAGTKSSSCGYTF
TRBV5-1	TRBJ2-7	CASSLDGGYSYEQYF
TRBV7-9	TRBJ1-5	CASSLEIGGNQPQHF
TRBV27	TRBJ1-1	CASSWDNANTEAFF
TRBV27	TRBJ2-5	CASSFGQGAGETQYF
TRBV6-1	TRBJ1-5	CASSEGEVRSNQPQHF
TRBV6-5	TRBJ2-1	CASSYPLVQYNEQFF
TRBV7-2	TRBJ2-3	CASSFPRWTSGQGDTQYF